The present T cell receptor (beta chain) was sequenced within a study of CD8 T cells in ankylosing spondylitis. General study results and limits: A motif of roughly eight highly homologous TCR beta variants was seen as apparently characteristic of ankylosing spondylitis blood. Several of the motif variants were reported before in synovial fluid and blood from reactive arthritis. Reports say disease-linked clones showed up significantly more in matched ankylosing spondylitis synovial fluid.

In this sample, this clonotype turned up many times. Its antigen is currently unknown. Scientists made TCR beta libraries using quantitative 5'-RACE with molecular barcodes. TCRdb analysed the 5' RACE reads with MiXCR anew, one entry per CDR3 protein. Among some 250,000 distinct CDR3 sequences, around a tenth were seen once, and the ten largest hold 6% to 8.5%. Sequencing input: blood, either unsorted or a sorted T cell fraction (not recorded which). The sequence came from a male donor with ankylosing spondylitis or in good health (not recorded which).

DNA for the CDR3: TGTGCCAGCAGCTTAACAGGGGCAAGAAACACCATATATTTT. Translating gives CASSLTGARNTIYF. This chain connects TRBV27 to TRBJ1-3; 7 nucleotides match TRBD1. CDR1 is MNHEY, CDR2 SMNVEV, per germline (reference sequence). J lost 5 bases, V lost 6 bases, and 7 bases had no gene match. This CDR3 spans 14 amino acids.